This note documents a single TCR beta chain sequence. This sample stems from a study of T cell changes during pregnancy in multiple sclerosis. The repertoire was sequenced with immunoSEQ multiplex PCR; TCRdb's copy has only in-frame clones and lacks some. The sample has nearly 45,000 clones, approximately 96% seen once. The CDR3 is made up of 15 amino acids. Germline CDR1 and CDR2: SNHLY and FYNNEI. The V gene lost 6 bases and the J gene lost 4 bases, with 16 bases spanning the gap. This clonotype was obtained from a female donor with multiple sclerosis, enrolled in a pregnancy study. The sample consisted of peripheral blood, taken in the second trimester of pregnancy. This chain joins TRBV2 and TRBJ2-1, with a weak D call TRBD2 (6 bases). This CDR3 reads CASSLRASAYNEQFF. As DNA, the CDR3 is TGTGCCAGCAGCTTGCGGGCTAGCGCGTACAATGAGCAGTTCTTC.